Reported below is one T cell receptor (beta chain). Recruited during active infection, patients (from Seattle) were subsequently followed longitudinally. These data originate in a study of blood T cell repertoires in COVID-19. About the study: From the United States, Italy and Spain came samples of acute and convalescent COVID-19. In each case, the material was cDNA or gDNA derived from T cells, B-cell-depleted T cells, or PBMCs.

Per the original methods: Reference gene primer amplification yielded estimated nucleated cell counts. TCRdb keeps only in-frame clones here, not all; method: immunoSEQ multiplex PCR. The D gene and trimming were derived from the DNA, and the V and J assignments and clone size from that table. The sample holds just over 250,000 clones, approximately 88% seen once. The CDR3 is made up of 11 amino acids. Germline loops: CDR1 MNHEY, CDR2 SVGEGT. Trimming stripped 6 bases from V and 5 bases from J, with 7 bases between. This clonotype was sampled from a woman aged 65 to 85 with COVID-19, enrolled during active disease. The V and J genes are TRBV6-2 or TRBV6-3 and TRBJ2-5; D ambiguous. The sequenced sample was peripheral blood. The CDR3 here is CASSSHETQYF. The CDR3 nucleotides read TGTGCCAGCAGCAGCCACGAGACCCAGTACTTC.